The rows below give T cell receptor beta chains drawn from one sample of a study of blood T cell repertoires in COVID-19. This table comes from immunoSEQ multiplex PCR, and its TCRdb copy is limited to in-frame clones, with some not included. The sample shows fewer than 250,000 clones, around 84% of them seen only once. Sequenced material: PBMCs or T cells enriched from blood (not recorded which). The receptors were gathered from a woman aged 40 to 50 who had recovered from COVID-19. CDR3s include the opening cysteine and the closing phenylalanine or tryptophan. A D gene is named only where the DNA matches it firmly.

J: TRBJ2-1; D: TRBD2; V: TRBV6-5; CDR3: CASSYALAGAEEQFF
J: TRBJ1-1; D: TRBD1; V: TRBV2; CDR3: CASSAADRGMNTEAFF
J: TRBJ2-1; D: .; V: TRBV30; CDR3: CAWRASNEQFF
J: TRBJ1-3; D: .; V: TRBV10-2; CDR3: CASSADSSGNTIYF
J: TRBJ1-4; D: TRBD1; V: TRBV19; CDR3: CASMNGQVPGEKLFF
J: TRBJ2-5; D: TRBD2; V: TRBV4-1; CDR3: CASSPGLGTTQETQYF
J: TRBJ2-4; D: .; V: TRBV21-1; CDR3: CASSKGGPSGRKNIQYF
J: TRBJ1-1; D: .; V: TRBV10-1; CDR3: CASSESGAEAFF
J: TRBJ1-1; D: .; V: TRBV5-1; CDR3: CASSLNQGTEAFF
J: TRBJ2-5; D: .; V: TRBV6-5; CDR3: CASRDFKGETQYF
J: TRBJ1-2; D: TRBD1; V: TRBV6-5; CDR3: CASSRDSFYGYTF
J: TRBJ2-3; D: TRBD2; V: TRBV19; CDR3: CASSPPSGRAEAYTQYF
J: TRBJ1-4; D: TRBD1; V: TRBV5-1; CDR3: CASSFDRTGGEKLFF
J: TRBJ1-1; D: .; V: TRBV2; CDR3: CASSERVTGNTEAFF
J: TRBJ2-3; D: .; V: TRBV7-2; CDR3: CASSPRQAPFTDTQYF
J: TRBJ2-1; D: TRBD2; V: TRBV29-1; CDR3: CSVTLAGGVNEQFF
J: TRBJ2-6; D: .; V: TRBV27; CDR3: CASSLAGGHGANVLTF
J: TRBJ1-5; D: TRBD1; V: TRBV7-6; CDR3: CASSEFIGGVGNQPQHF
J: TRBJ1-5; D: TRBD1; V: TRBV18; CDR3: CASSGQGANNQPQHF
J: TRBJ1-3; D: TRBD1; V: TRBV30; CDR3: CAWSRDRGNTIYF
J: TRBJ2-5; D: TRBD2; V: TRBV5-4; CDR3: CASSQLLAGAGETQYF
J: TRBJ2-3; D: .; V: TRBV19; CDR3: CASSIRQGSDTQYF
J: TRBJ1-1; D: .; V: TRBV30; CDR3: CAWSGRGPMNTEAFF